The next 19 T cell receptor beta chains were all read from a single sample in a study of blood T cells in healthy people across ages. With a J-beta primer mix and a sample-barcoded 5' primer, a second PCR ran about 7 to 12 cycles. TCRdb analysed the 5' RACE reads with MiXCR anew, one entry per CDR3 protein. The repertoire holds some 1.7 million distinct CDR3 sequences, with roughly 30% as singletons. Sequencing was performed on blood. These receptors were collected from a woman between 25 and 40 years old in good health.

V is TRBV20-1 and J is TRBJ2-6; TRBD2 aligns across 8 bases. The germline V gene encodes CDR1 DFQATT and CDR2 SNEGSKA (reference sequence). The junction had 5 bases not matched to a gene; V was cut back by 0 bases and J by 1 base. This CDR3 is 17 amino acids long. The CDR3 loop is CSARDRSGSSGANVLTF. Here the CDR3 DNA reads TGCAGTGCTAGAGATAGAAGCGGGAGTTCTGGGGCCAACGTCCTGACTTTC.

This clonotype was seen ten or more times. The genes are TRBV7-6 and TRBJ2-7; D may match TRBD1 or TRBD2 (6 bases each). This CDR3 spans 15 amino acids. CDR1 SGHVS and CDR2 FNYEAQ come from the germline V gene. Trimming removed 2 bases from V and 2 bases from J, with 13 bases in between. CDR3 DNA: TGTGCCAGCAGCTTATCCCAAGGGGGGACCTACGAGCAGTACTTC. This encodes CASSLSQGGTYEQYF.

V gene TRBV20-1 combines with J gene TRBJ2-7; 10 positions agree with TRBD2. The length of the CDR3 is 16 residues. Per germline, CDR1 DFQATT and CDR2 SNEGSKA (reference sequence). With 0 bases clipped from V and 7 bases from J, the junction kept 12 bases outside the gene matches. In nucleotides, the CDR3 is TGCAGTGCTAGAGACACTCGTTCAAGCGGGAGGGGAGAGCAGTACTTC. This codes for CSARDTRSSGRGEQYF.

J is TRBJ1-6 and V is TRBV5-1, with 12 bases identical to TRBD1. CDR1 and CDR2 (germline): SGHRS, YFSETQ. CDR3 size: 17 residues. V lost 3 bases, J lost 7 bases, and 8 bases stayed unmatched. CDR3 residues: CASSSGGTGGANSPLHF. Here the CDR3 DNA reads TGCGCCAGCAGCTCGGGAGGGACAGGGGGCGCGAATTCACCCCTCCACTTT.

V is TRBV9 and J is TRBJ2-1, with 8 bases aligning to TRBD2. The CDR3 covers 16 residues. J lost 10 bases, V lost 0 bases, and 12 bases had no gene match. CDR1 is SGDLS, CDR2 YYNGEE, per germline. CDR3 coding DNA: TGTGCCAGCAGCGTAGGAGGAGCGGGGGCCCTTAGGGAGCAGTTCTTC. Encoded protein: CASSVGGAGALREQFF. Full variable domain (rest looked up from reference TRBV9 and TRBJ2-1): DSGVTQTPKHLITATGQRVTLRCSPRSGDLSVYWYQQSLDQGLQFLIQYYNGEERAKGNILERFSAQQFPDLHSELNLSSLELGDSALYFCASSVGGAGALREQFFGPGTRLTVL.

The chain has TRBV20-1 and TRBJ1-4, with TRBD1 as a possible D gene (5 bases). CDR3 length: 15 amino acids. CDR1 DFQATT and CDR2 SNEGSKA come from the germline V gene (reference sequence). V lost 6 bases and J 5 bases, leaving 19 bases between the germline ends. The CDR3 coding sequence is TGCAGTGCCGACCCTTACGGGGACGGGAATGAAAAACTGTTTTTT. This codes for CSADPYGDGNEKLFF.

This clonotype has a handful of counts. J is TRBJ1-1 and V is TRBV12-3 or TRBV12-4; D remains unclear. The CDR3 has 14 amino acids. Trimming took 8 bases from V and 3 from J, leaving 16 bases between them. CDR3: CASCQSPSDTEAFF. The CDR3 bases are TGTGCCAGCTGCCAATCCCCCAGCGACACTGAAGCTTTCTTT.

This clonotype has at least ten counts. The chain carries TRBV12-3 or TRBV12-4 and TRBJ2-7; 8 bases are shared with TRBD1. The trim removed 7 bases at V and 3 bases at J, leaving 8 bases unmatched. CDR3 length equals 14 residues. The CDR3 DNA is TGTGCCAGCACCAGGGGACAGGAGCTCTACGAGCAGTACTTC. It encodes CASTRGQELYEQYF.

The J gene is TRBJ2-5, the V gene TRBV20-1; 13 bases fit TRBD2. The CDR3 runs 15 residues. The trim removed 5 bases at V and 5 bases at J, leaving 8 bases unmatched. Germline CDR1 reads DFQATT; CDR2 reads SNEGSKA (reference sequence). CDR3 sequence (DNA): TGCAGTGCTCATACTAGCGGGGGGGCGATCGAGACCCAGTACTTC. This sequence encodes CSAHTSGGAIETQYF.

This clonotype was detected ten times or more. The J gene is TRBJ2-3, the V gene TRBV27, with a weak D call TRBD2 (5 bases). The CDR3 extends over 15 amino acids. Germline V gene lookup returns CDR1 MNHEY and CDR2 SMNVEV (reference sequence). Trimming removed 10 bases at V and 1 base at J, with 18 bases between. The CDR3 sequence: CATLPVWGGTDTQYF. The CDR3 coding sequence is TGTGCCACCCTTCCCGTTTGGGGAGGCACAGATACGCAGTATTTT.

This clonotype was observed a handful of times. V is TRBV5-5 and J is TRBJ2-1; 8 nucleotides agree with TRBD1. Germline CDR1 reads SGHKS; CDR2 reads YYEKEE (reference sequence). The CDR3 is made up of 15 amino acids. Trimming took 0 bases from V and 7 from J; bases not matched to a gene: 6. CDR3 coding DNA: TGTGCCAGCAGCTTGGGACAGGGGATAAGTAATGAGCAGTTCTTC. Translation gives CASSLGQGISNEQFF.

This clonotype has a handful of counts. The J gene is TRBJ2-3, the V gene TRBV29-1; TRBD2 matches 7 bases. The CDR3 length is 14 residues. Germline CDR1 reads SQVTM; CDR2 reads ANQGSEA. After removal of 4 bases from V and 0 bases from J, the junction contained 4 bases not matched to a gene. CDR3 bases: TGCAGCGTTGCTGCGGGAGCTAGCACAGATACGCAGTATTTT. Residues: CSVAAGASTDTQYF.

The chain employs TRBV20-1 and TRBJ1-1, with a possible D match to TRBD1 (5 bases). CDR1 is DFQATT, CDR2 SNEGSKA, per germline (reference sequence). Between the trimmed V and J ends, which lost 5 bases and 4 bases, there was a span of 11 bases. This CDR3 is built from 12 residues. CDR3 coding DNA: TGCAGTGCTGCCAGGGTTGGCACTGAAGCTTTCTTT. It codes for CSAARVGTEAFF.

There are a few counts of this clonotype. The chain carries TRBV10-3 and TRBJ2-2, with a weak D call TRBD1 (5 bases). The V and J ends lost 10 bases and 4 bases respectively, with 13 bases between them. The CDR3 sequence is 13 residues long. Germline V gene sequence: CDR1 ENHRY, CDR2 SYGVKD. The CDR3 DNA reads as TGTGCCAACGCAGGGATGAGCACCGGGGAGCTGTTTTTT. Translated: CANAGMSTGELFF.

The CDR3 spells CSAVRSRNYNEQFF. For the CDR3, the DNA is TGCAGTGCTGTCAGGTCGCGGAATTACAATGAGCAGTTCTTC. The rearrangement links TRBV20-1 to TRBJ2-1, with D unclear. The V gene's germline CDR1 is DFQATT and CDR2 SNEGSKA (reference sequence). The CDR3 totals 14 residues. Trimming pared 5 bases from V and 4 bases from J, leaving 15 bases between.

In its sample, this clonotype was seen a few times. The rearrangement joins TRBV29-1 to TRBJ2-1, with TRBD2 as a possible D gene (5 bases). V dropped 3 bases and J dropped 12 bases, with 12 bases sitting between them. CDR1 is SQVTM, CDR2 ANQGSEA, per germline. The CDR3 is 11 amino acids. CDR3 amino acids: CSVEAHRGQFF. As DNA, the CDR3 is TGCAGCGTTGAGGCCCACCGGGGGCAGTTCTTC.

The chain links TRBV4-2 to TRBJ1-1; D perhaps matches TRBD1 (5 bases). From germline, CDR1 is LGHNA and CDR2 YNFKEQ. Between the trimmed V and J ends, which lost 5 bases and 5 bases, there was a span of 9 bases. This CDR3 comprises 12 residues. This CDR3 is CASSGAVTEAFF. The CDR3 region has the DNA TGTGCCAGCAGCGGGGCAGTGACTGAAGCTTTCTTT.

This clonotype was seen repeatedly, ten times or more. The chain couples TRBV28 to TRBJ2-7; 7 nucleotides match TRBD2. The CDR3 loop spans 12 amino acids. Trimming cost V 6 bases and J 6 bases; bases outside gene matches: 5. Germline loops: CDR1 MDHEN, CDR2 SYDVKM. The chain's CDR3 is CASSPGGVEQYF. The DNA for the CDR3 is TGTGCCAGCAGCCCTGGGGGGGTCGAGCAGTACTTC.

This clonotype was detected only once. V is TRBV6-1 and J is TRBJ2-3, with D possibly being TRBD2 (6 bases). CDR1 is MNHNS and CDR2 is SASEGT in the germline V gene. This CDR3 has 14 residues. V lost 3 bases to trimming and J lost 6 bases, with 13 bases between them. Here the CDR3 DNA reads TGTGCCAGCAGTGACCAGCGGGCGCTGGATACGCAGTATTTT. This sequence encodes CASSDQRALDTQYF.